These 7 T cell receptor beta chains were all obtained from the same sample, sequenced in a study of shared clonotypes between healthy human individuals. Produced via immunoSEQ multiplex PCR; TCRdb's table is partial and in-frame only. The profile shows approximately 980,000 clones, more than 75% of them singletons. Sequenced input: memory CD4+ T cells sorted from blood. As for subset: CD45RA-negative fraction. All receptors derive from a man in his late teens or twenties in good health.

This clone appeared once. The V call is TRBV28, the J call TRBJ2-7, with 10 bases that match TRBD2. Germline trimming cut 6 bases from V and 3 bases from J; bases unmatched to any gene: 17. Germline V CDR1 and CDR2: MDHEN, SYDVKM. The CDR3 is 18 residues long. CDR3 sequence: CASRPRRRALAGVYEQYF. In DNA form, the CDR3 reads TGTGCCAGCAGACCGAGGCGACGAGCCCTAGCGGGGGTCTACGAGCAGTACTTC.

V and J are TRBV11-2 and TRBJ2-7; D ambiguous. CDR3 length equals 13 residues. Germline V lookup: CDR1 SGHAT, CDR2 FQNNGV. The V end was cut by 1 base, the J end by 3 bases, with 7 bases between. The CDR3 DNA reads as TGTGCCAGCAGCTTAGGGCGCATCTACGAGCAGTACTTC. It encodes CASSLGRIYEQYF.

This clone was observed once. The genes are TRBV29-1 and TRBJ2-5, with TRBD2 matching 10 bases. The germline V gene has CDR1 SQVTM and CDR2 ANQGSEA. Losses at the gene ends were 1 base for V and 5 bases for J; bases not matched to a gene: 7. The CDR3 loop spans 15 amino acids. CDR3 in DNA: TGCAGCGTTGAAGCTGGGCTAGCGGGGGTTGAGACCCAGTACTTC. This encodes CSVEAGLAGVETQYF.

As for this clone: The sample holds other DNA sequences that translate to the same CDR3. This chain connects TRBV28 to TRBJ1-1; D gene ambiguous. Germline values: CDR1 MDHEN, CDR2 SYDVKM. The CDR3 covers 13 residues. The ends were cut back, 2 bases at V and 3 bases at J, with 7 bases in the middle. The CDR3 DNA follows: TGTGCCAGCAGTTTAAGAAGGGACACTGAAGCTTTCTTT. It specifies CASSLRRDTEAFF.

The genes are TRBV5-1 and TRBJ2-5, with a tentative D call TRBD1 (6 bases). Deletions cut 4 bases from V and 2 bases from J, with 12 bases between. Germline-derived CDR1 and CDR2 are SGHRS and YFSETQ. The CDR3 loop spans 14 amino acids. The CDR3 sequence: CASSLPTGQETQYF. The CDR3 DNA reads TGCGCCAGCAGCCTTCCGACAGGTCAAGAGACCCAGTACTTC.

This chain connects TRBV2 to TRBJ2-3, with 7 bases fitting TRBD2. The CDR3 covers 17 residues. The germline gives CDR1 SNHLY, CDR2 FYNNEI. Trimming took 2 bases from V and 0 from J; bases not matched to a gene: 8. Here the CDR3 reads CASSERWASGSTDTQYF. CDR3 sequence (DNA): TGTGCCAGCAGTGAACGGTGGGCTAGCGGAAGCACAGATACGCAGTATTTT.

Comments on this clone: At one boundary the junction diverges from the germline segment, which might be a read error. V usage is TRBV28 and J usage is TRBJ1-5; D gene unclear. The length of the CDR3 is 13 residues. Germline V lookup: CDR1 MDHEN, CDR2 SYDVKM. CDR3 coding DNA: TGTGCCAGCAATTTAGGATGGAGTCAGCCCCAGCATTTT. Translation: CASNLGWSQPQHF.